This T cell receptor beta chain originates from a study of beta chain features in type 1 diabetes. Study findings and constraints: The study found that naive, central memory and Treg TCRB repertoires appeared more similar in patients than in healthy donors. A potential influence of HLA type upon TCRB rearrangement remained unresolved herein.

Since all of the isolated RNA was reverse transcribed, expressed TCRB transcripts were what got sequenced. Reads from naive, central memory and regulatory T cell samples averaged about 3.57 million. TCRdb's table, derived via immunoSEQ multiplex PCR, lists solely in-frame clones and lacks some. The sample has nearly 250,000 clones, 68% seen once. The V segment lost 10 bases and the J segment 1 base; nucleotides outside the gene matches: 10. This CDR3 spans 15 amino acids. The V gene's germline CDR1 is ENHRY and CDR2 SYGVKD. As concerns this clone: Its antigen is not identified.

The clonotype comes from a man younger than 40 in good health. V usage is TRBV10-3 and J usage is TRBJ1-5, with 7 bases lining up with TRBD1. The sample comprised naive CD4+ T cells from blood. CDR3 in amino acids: CASAPTGWSNQPQHF. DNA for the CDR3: TGTGCCAGCGCTCCGACAGGGTGGAGCAATCAGCCCCAGCATTTT.